The text below deals with one T cell receptor beta chain. This sample is drawn from a study of T cell changes during pregnancy in multiple sclerosis. The table came from immunoSEQ multiplex PCR; TCRdb's copy has only in-frame clones and leaves some out. Of almost 35,000 clones in the sample, 90% were seen once. The sample consisted of CD8+ T cells from peripheral blood mononuclear cells, taken in the first trimester of pregnancy. This clonotype originated in a female donor with multiple sclerosis, enrolled in a pregnancy study.

The CDR3 here is CASSYGFYYEQYF. For the CDR3, the DNA is TGTGCCAGCAGTTACGGTTTTTACTACGAGCAGTACTTC. This chain links TRBV27 with TRBJ2-7, with unresolved D. The ends were cut back, 4 bases at V and 3 bases at J, with 10 bases in the middle. CDR1 and CDR2 (germline): MNHEY, SMNVEV (reference sequence). The CDR3 extends over 13 amino acids.